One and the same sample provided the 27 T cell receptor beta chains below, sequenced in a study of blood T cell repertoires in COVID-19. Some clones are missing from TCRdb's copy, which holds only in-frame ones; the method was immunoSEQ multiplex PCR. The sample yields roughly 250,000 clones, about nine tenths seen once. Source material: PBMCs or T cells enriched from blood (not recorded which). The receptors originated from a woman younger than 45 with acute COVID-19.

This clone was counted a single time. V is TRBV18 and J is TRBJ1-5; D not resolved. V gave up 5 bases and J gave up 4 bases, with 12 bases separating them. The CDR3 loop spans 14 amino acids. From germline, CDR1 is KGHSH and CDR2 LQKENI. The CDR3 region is CASSGTAGNQPQHF. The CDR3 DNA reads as TGTGCCAGCTCAGGAACGGCCGGGAATCAGCCCCAGCATTTT.

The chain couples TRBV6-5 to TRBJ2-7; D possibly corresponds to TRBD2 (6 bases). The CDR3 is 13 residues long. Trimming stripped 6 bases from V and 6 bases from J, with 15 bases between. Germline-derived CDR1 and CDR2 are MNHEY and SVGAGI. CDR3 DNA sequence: TGTGCCAGCAGACCAAATGGGGGGAGCGAGCAGTACTTC. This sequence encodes CASRPNGGSEQYF.

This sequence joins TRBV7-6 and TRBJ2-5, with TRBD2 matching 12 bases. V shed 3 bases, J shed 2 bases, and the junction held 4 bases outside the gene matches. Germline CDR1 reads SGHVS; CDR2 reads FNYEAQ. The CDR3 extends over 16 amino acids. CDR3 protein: CASSLGGLAGQETQYF. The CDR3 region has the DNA TGTGCCAGCAGCTTGGGGGGACTAGCGGGTCAAGAGACCCAGTACTTC. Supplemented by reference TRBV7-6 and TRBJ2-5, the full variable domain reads GAGVSQSPRYKVTKRGQDVALRCDPISGHVSLYWYRQALGQGPEFLTYFNYEAQQDKSGLPNDRFSAERPEGSISTLTIQRTEQRDSAMYRCASSLGGLAGQETQYFGPGTRLLVL.

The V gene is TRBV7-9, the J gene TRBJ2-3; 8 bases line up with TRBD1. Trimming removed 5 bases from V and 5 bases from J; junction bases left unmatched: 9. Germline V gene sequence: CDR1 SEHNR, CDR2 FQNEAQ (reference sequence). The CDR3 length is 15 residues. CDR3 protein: CASSPGQGLGDTQYF. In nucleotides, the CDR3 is TGTGCCAGCAGCCCAGGACAGGGCCTCGGAGATACGCAGTATTTT.

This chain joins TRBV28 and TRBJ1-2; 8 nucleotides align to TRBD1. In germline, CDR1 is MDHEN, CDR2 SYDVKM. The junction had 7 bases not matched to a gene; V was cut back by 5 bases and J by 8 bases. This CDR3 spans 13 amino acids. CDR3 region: CASSLQGAMGYTF. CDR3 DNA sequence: TGTGCCAGCAGTCTCCAGGGGGCAATGGGCTACACCTTC.

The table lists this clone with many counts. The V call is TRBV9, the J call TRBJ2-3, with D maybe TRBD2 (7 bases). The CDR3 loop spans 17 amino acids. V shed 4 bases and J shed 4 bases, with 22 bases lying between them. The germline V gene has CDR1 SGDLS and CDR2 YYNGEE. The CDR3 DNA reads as TGTGCCAGCAGCCCGAGGGGCGGGGGCCCCGGGGCAGATACGCAGTATTTT. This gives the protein CASSPRGGGPGADTQYF.

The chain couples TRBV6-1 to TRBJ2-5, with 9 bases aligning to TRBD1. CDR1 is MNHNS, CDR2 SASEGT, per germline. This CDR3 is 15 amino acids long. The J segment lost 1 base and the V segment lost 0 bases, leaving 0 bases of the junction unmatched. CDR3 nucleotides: TGTGCCAGCAGTGAAGCGACAGGGGGCCAAGAGACCCAGTACTTC. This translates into CASSEATGGQETQYF.

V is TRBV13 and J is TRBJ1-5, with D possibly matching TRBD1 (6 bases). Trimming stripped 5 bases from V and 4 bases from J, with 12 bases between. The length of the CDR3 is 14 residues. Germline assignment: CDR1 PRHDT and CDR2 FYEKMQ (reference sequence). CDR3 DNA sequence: TGTGCCAGCAGCCTGACAGGTGATAATCAGCCCCAGCATTTT. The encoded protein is CASSLTGDNQPQHF.

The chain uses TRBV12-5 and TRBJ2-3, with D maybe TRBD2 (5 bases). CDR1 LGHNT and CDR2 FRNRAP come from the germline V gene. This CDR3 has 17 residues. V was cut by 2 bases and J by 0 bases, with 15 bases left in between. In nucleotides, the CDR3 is TGTGCTAGTGGTTTGTCTCGCCGCGGGTTAAGCACAGATACGCAGTATTTT. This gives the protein CASGLSRRGLSTDTQYF.

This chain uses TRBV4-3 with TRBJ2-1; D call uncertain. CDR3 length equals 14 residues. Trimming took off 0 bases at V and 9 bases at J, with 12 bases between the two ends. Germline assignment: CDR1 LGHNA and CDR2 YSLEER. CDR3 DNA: TGCGCCAGCAGCCAAGAGGCCCTCGATTTTGAGCAGTTCTTC. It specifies CASSQEALDFEQFF.

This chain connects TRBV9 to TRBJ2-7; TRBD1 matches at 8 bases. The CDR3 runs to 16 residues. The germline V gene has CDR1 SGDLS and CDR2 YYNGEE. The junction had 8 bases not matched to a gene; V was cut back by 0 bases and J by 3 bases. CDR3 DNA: TGTGCCAGCAGCGTAGACTCAGGGGGCTCTTTCTACGAGCAGTACTTC. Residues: CASSVDSGGSFYEQYF.

The DNA for the CDR3 is TGTGCCAGCAGTTCTGGGACTAGCGGTACCCTCTACGAGCAGTACTTC. Its protein product is CASSSGTSGTLYEQYF. This rearrangement joins TRBV27 to TRBJ2-7; 11 bases line up with TRBD2. This CDR3 has 16 residues. Germline CDR1 is MNHEY and CDR2 is SMNVEV (reference sequence). V trimming: 4 bases; J trimming: 3 bases; junction bases outside the gene matches: 8.

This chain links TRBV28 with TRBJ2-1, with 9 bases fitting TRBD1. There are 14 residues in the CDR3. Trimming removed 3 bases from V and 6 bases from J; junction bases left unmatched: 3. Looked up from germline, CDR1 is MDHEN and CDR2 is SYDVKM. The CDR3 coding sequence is TGTGCCAGCAGTTTCCCGGACAGGGGCAATGAGCAGTTCTTC. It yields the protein CASSFPDRGNEQFF.

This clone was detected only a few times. The CDR3 region is CASSHYNEQFF. The CDR3 DNA is TGTGCCAGTAGCCACTACAATGAGCAGTTCTTC. V usage is TRBV19 and J usage is TRBJ2-1; D not certain. There are 11 residues in the CDR3. CDR1 and CDR2 (germline): LNHDA, SQIVND (reference sequence). Trimming cost V 6 bases and J 3 bases, with 3 bases left between them.

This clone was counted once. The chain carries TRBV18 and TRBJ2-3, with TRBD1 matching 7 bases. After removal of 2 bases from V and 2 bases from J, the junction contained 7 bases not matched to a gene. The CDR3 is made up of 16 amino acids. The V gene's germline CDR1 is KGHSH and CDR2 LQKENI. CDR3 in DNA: TGTGCCAGCTCACCATCCGAGGGGGCTTCCACAGATACGCAGTATTTT. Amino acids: CASSPSEGASTDTQYF.

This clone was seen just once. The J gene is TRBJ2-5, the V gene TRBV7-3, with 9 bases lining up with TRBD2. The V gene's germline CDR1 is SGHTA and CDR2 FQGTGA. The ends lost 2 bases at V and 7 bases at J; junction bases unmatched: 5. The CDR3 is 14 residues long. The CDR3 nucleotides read TGTGCCAGCAGCTTAGGGACTAGCTCAGGGACCCAGTACTTC. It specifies CASSLGTSSGTQYF.

CDR3: CASSSGYPGSGANVLTF. As DNA, the CDR3 is TGTGCCAGCAGCTCGGGATACCCGGGGTCTGGGGCCAACGTCCTGACTTTC. The rearrangement joins TRBV11-3 to TRBJ2-6; weak D call: TRBD2 (5 bases). V gave up 4 bases and J gave up 1 base, with 14 bases separating them. The CDR3 consists of 17 residues. Germline V lookup: CDR1 SGHNT, CDR2 YENEEA. The full variable domain, its missing parts supplied by reference TRBV11-3 and TRBJ2-6, is EAGVVQSPRYKIIEKKQPVAFWCNPISGHNTLYWYLQNLGQGPELLIRYENEEAVDDSQLPKDRFSAERLKGVDSTLKIQPAELGDSAVYLCASSSGYPGSGANVLTFGAGSRLTVL.

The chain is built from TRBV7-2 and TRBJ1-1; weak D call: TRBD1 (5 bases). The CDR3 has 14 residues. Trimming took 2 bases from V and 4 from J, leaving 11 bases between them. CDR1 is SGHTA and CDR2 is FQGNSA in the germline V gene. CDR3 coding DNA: TGTGCCAGCAGCTTACAGGGTTTTGGCACTGAAGCTTTCTTT. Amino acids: CASSLQGFGTEAFF.

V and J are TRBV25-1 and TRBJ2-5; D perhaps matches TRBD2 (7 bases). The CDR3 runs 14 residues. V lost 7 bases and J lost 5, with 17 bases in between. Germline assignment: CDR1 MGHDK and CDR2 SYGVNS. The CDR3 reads CASTPAGRGETQYF. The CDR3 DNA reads TGTGCCAGCACCCCAGCGGGGAGGGGGGAGACCCAGTACTTC.

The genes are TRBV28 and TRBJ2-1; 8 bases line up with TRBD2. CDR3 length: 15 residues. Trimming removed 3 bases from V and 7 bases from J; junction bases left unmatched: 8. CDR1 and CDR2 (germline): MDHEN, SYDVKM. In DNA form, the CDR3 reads TGTGCCAGCAGTTTTACGGGAGGGTATCAGAATGAGCAGTTCTTC. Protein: CASSFTGGYQNEQFF.

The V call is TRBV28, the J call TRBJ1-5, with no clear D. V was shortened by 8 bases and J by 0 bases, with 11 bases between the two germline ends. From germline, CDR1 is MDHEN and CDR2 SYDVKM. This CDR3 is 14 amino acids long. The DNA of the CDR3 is TGTGCCAGCGGGGAGGGCTATAGCAATCAGCCCCAGCATTTT. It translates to CASGEGYSNQPQHF.

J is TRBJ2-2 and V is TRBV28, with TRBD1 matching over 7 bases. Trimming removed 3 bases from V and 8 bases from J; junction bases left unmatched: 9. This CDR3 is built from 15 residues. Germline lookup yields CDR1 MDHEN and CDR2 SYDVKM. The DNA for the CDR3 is TGTGCCAGCAGTTTTCGGCCGGGGACAGTTGGGGAGCTGTTTTTT. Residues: CASSFRPGTVGELFF. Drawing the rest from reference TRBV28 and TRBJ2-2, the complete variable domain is DVKVTQSSRYLVKRTGEKVFLECVQDMDHENMFWYRQDPGLGLRLIYFSYDVKMKEKGDIPEGYSVSREKKERFSLILESASTNQTSMYLCASSFRPGTVGELFFGEGSRLTVL.

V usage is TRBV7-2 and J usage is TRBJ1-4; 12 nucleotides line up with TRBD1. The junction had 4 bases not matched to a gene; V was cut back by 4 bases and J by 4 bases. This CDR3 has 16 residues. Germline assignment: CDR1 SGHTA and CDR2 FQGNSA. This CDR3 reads CASSWDRGLGNEKLFF. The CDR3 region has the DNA TGTGCCAGCAGCTGGGACAGGGGGCTGGGTAATGAAAAACTGTTTTTT.

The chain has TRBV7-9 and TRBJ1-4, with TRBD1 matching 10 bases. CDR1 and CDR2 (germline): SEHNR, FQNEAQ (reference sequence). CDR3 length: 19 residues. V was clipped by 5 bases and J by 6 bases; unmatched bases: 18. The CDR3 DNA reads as TGTGCCAGCAGCCCCCCCCTGGACAGGGGGGGTGTCAGAGATGAAAAACTGTTTTTT. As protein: CASSPPLDRGGVRDEKLFF.

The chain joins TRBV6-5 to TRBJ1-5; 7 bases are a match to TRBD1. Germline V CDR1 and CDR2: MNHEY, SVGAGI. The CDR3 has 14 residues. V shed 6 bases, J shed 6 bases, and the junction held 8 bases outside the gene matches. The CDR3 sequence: CASSQGQLFQPQHF. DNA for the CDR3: TGTGCCAGCAGCCAGGGACAGTTGTTTCAGCCCCAGCATTTT.

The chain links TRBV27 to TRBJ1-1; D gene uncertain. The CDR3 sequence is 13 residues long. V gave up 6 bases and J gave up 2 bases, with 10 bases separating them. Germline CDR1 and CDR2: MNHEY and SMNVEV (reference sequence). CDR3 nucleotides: TGTGCCAGCAGACTCCGGGGAAACACTGAAGCTTTCTTT. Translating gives CASRLRGNTEAFF.

CDR3 amino acids: CASSGRQEQFF. CDR3 DNA: TGTGCCAGCAGCGGGCGACAGGAGCAGTTCTTC. This chain links TRBV7-6 with TRBJ2-1, with a possible D match to TRBD1 (5 bases). Trimming pared 5 bases from V and 10 bases from J, leaving 9 bases between. Looked up from germline, CDR1 is SGHVS and CDR2 is FNYEAQ. This CDR3 comprises 11 residues.